The 9 T cell receptor beta chains reported below all come from one sample, sequenced in a study of post-analysis software for immune sequencing data. Study-level findings and limits: Roughly 5 TRBV segments occurring more often in patients than controls included TRBV5-6, TRBV5-1 and TRBV20-1.

No cognate antigen is known for these TCRs. Prepared TCR beta cDNA libraries contained unique molecular identifiers. TCRdb called the PCR reads again in MiXCR, with one record for every CDR3 protein. The sample yields fewer than 600,000 distinct CDR3 sequences, less than 45% seen once. The sequencing input was blood. All receptors come from a girl between 10 and 17 years old with multiple sclerosis.

V gene TRBV28 combines with J gene TRBJ2-1; D may be TRBD2 (5 bases). Germline-derived CDR1 and CDR2 are MDHEN and SYDVKM. V lost 6 bases and J 9 bases, leaving 12 bases between the germline ends. This CDR3 comprises 12 residues. The DNA of the CDR3 is TGTGCCAGCAGCCGCGGACTTGCTGAGCAGTTCTTC. Protein sequence: CASSRGLAEQFF.

The genes are TRBV12-3 or TRBV12-4 and TRBJ2-3; unclear D gene. The CDR3 sequence is 12 residues long. Trimming stripped 3 bases from V and 10 bases from J, with 11 bases between. CDR3 residues: CASSLAVGSQYF. Written as DNA, the CDR3 is TGTGCCAGCAGTTTGGCAGTGGGGTCGCAGTATTTT.

The chain links TRBV25-1 to TRBJ2-1; TRBD1 is a possible D gene (5 bases). CDR3 length: 16 amino acids. Between the trimmed V and J ends, which lost 2 bases and 0 bases, there was a span of 11 bases. Per germline, CDR1 MGHDK and CDR2 SYGVNS. CDR3: CASSERQGGSYNEQFF. As DNA, the CDR3 is TGTGCCAGCAGTGAAAGGCAGGGTGGCTCCTACAATGAGCAGTTCTTC.

A few counts support this clonotype. The chain uses TRBV29-1 and TRBJ2-3; unclear D gene. Trimming took 7 bases from V and 5 from J, leaving 22 bases between them. The CDR3 spans 15 residues. Germline lookup yields CDR1 SQVTM and CDR2 ANQGSEA. The CDR3 spells CSGEGPTIPRDTQYF. Here the CDR3 DNA reads TGCAGCGGCGAAGGCCCGACAATACCTAGAGATACGCAGTATTTT.

The genes are TRBV7-2 and TRBJ2-7; 10 bases map to TRBD2. With V trimmed by 3 bases and J by 4 bases, 6 bases remained unmatched. Germline CDR1 SGHTA, CDR2 FQGNSA. CDR3 length: 15 residues. CDR3 sequence: CASSLSSGGGYEQYF. CDR3 sequence (DNA): TGTGCCAGCAGCTTGTCTAGCGGGGGAGGATACGAGCAGTACTTC.

The chain has TRBV29-1 and TRBJ1-1, with TRBD1 matching 8 bases. J gave up 3 bases and V 6 bases, and 9 bases lay outside the gene matches. The CDR3 sequence is 14 residues long. The V gene's germline CDR1 is SQVTM and CDR2 ANQGSEA. This CDR3 is CSVRQGRGDTEAFF. The CDR3 nucleotides are TGCAGCGTACGACAGGGGAGAGGGGACACTGAAGCTTTCTTT.

The V gene is TRBV4-2, the J gene TRBJ2-1; tentatively, D is TRBD1 or TRBD2 (5 bases each). CDR3 length: 18 amino acids. The V gene lost 0 bases and the J gene lost 3 bases, with 18 bases spanning the gap. Germline values: CDR1 LGHNA, CDR2 YNFKEQ. CDR3 coding DNA: TGTGCCAGCAGCCAAGAGTTGCAGGGAGCGATGGGCTACAATGAGCAGTTCTTC. Translation: CASSQELQGAMGYNEQFF.

This clonotype has a handful of counts. The chain couples TRBV3-1 to TRBJ2-1, with a weak D call TRBD2 (5 bases). CDR1 is LGHDT and CDR2 is YNNKEL in the germline V gene (reference sequence). V was cut by 4 bases and J by 8 bases, with 12 bases left in between. The CDR3 consists of 13 residues. The chain's CDR3 is CASSPWTGDEQFF. The CDR3 region has the DNA TGTGCCAGCAGCCCTTGGACTGGGGATGAGCAGTTCTTC.

The V gene is TRBV29-1, the J gene TRBJ2-5; 10 nucleotides align to TRBD2. CDR3 length: 14 residues. Germline V gives CDR1 SQVTM, CDR2 ANQGSEA. As DNA, the CDR3 is TGCACTGGGGGGCTAGCGGGAGAAAGAGAGACCCAGTACTTC. The encoded protein is CTGGLAGERETQYF.